Below, 24 T cell receptor beta chains from the same sample are listed, as sequenced in a study of beta chain features in type 1 diabetes. The study reverse transcribed the entire isolated RNA, so it sequenced expressed TCRB transcripts. Profiling relied on immunoSEQ multiplex PCR, and the TCRdb table lists in-frame clones only, not all of them. The sample has around 430,000 clones, over 25% seen once. Sequencing input: naive CD4+ T cells from blood. These receptor sequences come from a man aged 18 to 29 in good health.

J is TRBJ2-1 and V is TRBV15, with D maybe TRBD1 (6 bases). CDR1 is LNHNV, CDR2 YYDKDF, per germline (reference sequence). V gave up 6 bases and J gave up 4 bases, with 13 bases separating them. This CDR3 contains 14 residues. CDR3 nucleotides: TGTGCCACCAGAGGGACACAATATTACAATGAGCAGTTCTTC. This encodes CATRGTQYYNEQFF. Together with reference TRBV15 and TRBJ2-1, the CDR3 gives the full variable domain: DAMVIQNPRYQVTQFGKPVTLSCSQTLNHNVMYWYQQKSSQAPKLLFHYYDKDFNNEADTPDNFQSRRPNTSFCFLDIRSPGLGDTAMYLCATRGTQYYNEQFFGPGTRLTVL.

This clone was observed a handful of times. V and J are TRBV10-3 and TRBJ2-7; TRBD1 matches at 9 bases. Trimming took 10 bases from V and 11 from J; bases not matched to a gene: 12. From germline, CDR1 is ENHRY and CDR2 SYGVKD. The length of the CDR3 is 12 residues. CDR3 amino acids: CATGGTGTLKYF. The CDR3, as DNA: TGTGCCACCGGTGGGACAGGGACACTAAAGTACTTC.

This chain links TRBV4-1 with TRBJ2-4; D remains unclear. The CDR3 is 15 amino acids. The V and J ends lost 3 bases and 0 bases respectively, with 9 bases between them. Germline lookup yields CDR1 MGHRA and CDR2 YSYEKL. The CDR3 DNA sequence: TGCGCCAGCAGCCAGTGGGTTATAGCCAAAAACATTCAGTACTTC. It encodes CASSQWVIAKNIQYF.

This clone appeared a few times. The J gene is TRBJ2-7, the V gene TRBV7-2; D is unclear. Germline CDR1 is SGHTA and CDR2 is FQGNSA. V was cut by 4 bases and J by 4 bases, with 23 bases left in between. The CDR3 spans 17 residues. The CDR3 reads CASSSREARPPYYEQYF. Here the CDR3 DNA reads TGTGCCAGCAGCTCCCGCGAGGCGCGGCCACCGTATTACGAGCAGTACTTC. Combining the CDR3 with reference TRBV7-2 and TRBJ2-7 gives the whole variable domain GAGVSQSPSNKVTEKGKDVELRCDPISGHTALYWYRQSLGQGLEFLIYFQGNSAPDKSGLPSDRFSAERTGGSVSTLTIQRTQQEDSAVYLCASSSREARPPYYEQYFGPGTRLTVT.

This clone was picked up a small number of times. The same CDR3 can be traced to other DNA sequences in this sample. The chain uses TRBV6-6 and TRBJ2-5; D remains ambiguous. Trimming cost V 0 bases and J 5 bases, with 1 base left between them. Germline values: CDR1 MNHNY, CDR2 SVGAGI (reference sequence). The CDR3 totals 11 residues. The CDR3 region has the DNA TGTGCCAGCAGTTACTCGGAGACCCAGTACTTC. Its protein is CASSYSETQYF.

The chain joins TRBV2 to TRBJ2-7; 7 bases are a match to TRBD1. Germline CDR1 reads SNHLY; CDR2 reads FYNNEI. The V segment lost 6 bases and the J segment 0 bases; nucleotides outside the gene matches: 8. This CDR3 is built from 15 residues. The CDR3: CASRYDRESSYEQYF. As DNA, the CDR3 is TGTGCCAGCAGATATGACAGGGAGAGCTCCTACGAGCAGTACTTC.

The gene calls are TRBV30 and TRBJ2-2; D is possibly TRBD2 (5 bases). In germline, CDR1 is GTSNPN, CDR2 SVGIG (reference sequence). This CDR3 region has 13 residues. V was pared by 2 bases and J by 5 bases, with 9 bases between. The DNA of the CDR3 is TGTGCCTGGAGTTCTACTAGTACCGGGGAGCTGTTTTTT. Its protein is CAWSSTSTGELFF.

The gene calls are TRBV29-1 and TRBJ2-7, with TRBD2 matching over 12 bases. The germline gives CDR1 SQVTM, CDR2 ANQGSEA. V dropped 4 bases and J dropped 3; count of bases not matched to a gene: 13. The CDR3 is made up of 17 amino acids. In nucleotides, the CDR3 is TGCAGCGTTGTCGGGACTAGCGGGTCCGCTGCGGGCTACGAGCAGTACTTC. This gives the protein CSVVGTSGSAAGYEQYF.

The gene calls are TRBV5-1 and TRBJ2-7; D remains ambiguous. The V gene's germline CDR1 is SGHRS and CDR2 YFSETQ. This CDR3 comprises 16 residues. Trimming took off 0 bases at V and 0 bases at J, with 13 bases between the two ends. The CDR3 sequence: CASSLVQDPSSYEQYF. CDR3 DNA sequence: TGCGCCAGCAGCTTGGTCCAAGACCCCAGCTCCTACGAGCAGTACTTC.

This clone was counted a few times. Within the sample, other DNA sequences also encode this same CDR3. This chain links TRBV2 with TRBJ2-1; D remains unclear. V lost 6 bases to trimming and J lost 3 bases, with 3 bases between them. The CDR3 loop spans 11 amino acids. The germline V gene has CDR1 SNHLY and CDR2 FYNNEI. CDR3 nucleotide sequence: TGTGCCAGCAGGAGCTACAATGAGCAGTTCTTC. This gives the protein CASRSYNEQFF.

This clone turned up a few times. This chain joins TRBV29-1 and TRBJ2-5; D is unclear. Germline lookup yields CDR1 SQVTM and CDR2 ANQGSEA. The ends were cut back, 4 bases at V and 3 bases at J, with 9 bases in the middle. The CDR3 is made up of 12 amino acids. CDR3 sequence (DNA): TGCAGCGTTGTGAGTGGGAAAGAGACCCAGTACTTC. Its translation is CSVVSGKETQYF. Drawing the rest from reference TRBV29-1 and TRBJ2-5, the complete variable domain is SAVISQKPSRDICQRGTSLTIQCQVDSQVTMMFWYRQQPGQSLTLIATANQGSEATYESGFVIDKFPISRPNLTFSTLTVSNMSPEDSSIYLCSVVSGKETQYFGPGTRLLVL.

This rearrangement joins TRBV9 to TRBJ2-1; possibly TRBD1 for D (5 bases). The ends were cut back, 3 bases at V and 9 bases at J, with 16 bases in the middle. Germline-derived CDR1 and CDR2 are SGDLS and YYNGEE. This CDR3 has 14 residues. CDR3 coding DNA: TGTGCCAGCAGCGCCCAGACAGCGATTGGTGAGCAGTTCTTC. Its translation is CASSAQTAIGEQFF.

This clone was detected only a few times. The CDR3 here is CARSWDSKYGYTF. The CDR3 nucleotides are TGTGCCCGATCTTGGGACAGCAAATATGGCTACACCTTC. The chain links TRBV30 to TRBJ1-2; TRBD1 matches 7 bases. CDR3 length equals 13 residues. The ends lost 8 bases at V and 5 bases at J; junction bases unmatched: 11. CDR1 GTSNPN and CDR2 SVGIG come from the germline V gene (reference sequence).

This clone was counted between two and nine times. CDR3 loop: CAWSVLGSDSYEQYF. The CDR3 region has the DNA TGTGCCTGGAGTGTACTGGGCAGCGACTCCTACGAGCAGTACTTC. This chain connects TRBV30 to TRBJ2-7; D remains unclear. The germline CDR1 and CDR2 sequences are GTSNPN and SVGIG (reference sequence). This CDR3 has 15 amino acids. V was cut by 0 bases and J by 0 bases, with 12 bases left in between.

V usage is TRBV30 and J usage is TRBJ2-7; D might be TRBD2 (6 bases). The germline CDR1 and CDR2 sequences are GTSNPN and SVGIG (reference sequence). V was trimmed by 1 base and J by 7 bases, leaving 17 bases between them. This CDR3 is built from 14 residues. The CDR3, as DNA: TGTGCCTGGAGTGGGCCTTGGTGGGGGAGGGAGCAGTACTTC. Residues: CAWSGPWWGREQYF.

The chain carries TRBV9 and TRBJ2-7; TRBD1 agrees at 7 bases. CDR1 is SGDLS, CDR2 YYNGEE, per germline. Losses at the gene ends were 4 bases for V and 3 bases for J; bases not matched to a gene: 13. CDR3 length: 16 residues. CDR3 bases: TGTGCCAGCAGCCCAGGTGGGGACAGATCCGTCTACGAGCAGTACTTC. Residues: CASSPGGDRSVYEQYF.

This clone was counted a few times. This chain links TRBV28 with TRBJ2-3; 8 bases map to TRBD2. CDR3 length: 14 amino acids. Germline lookup yields CDR1 MDHEN and CDR2 SYDVKM. V dropped 5 bases and J dropped 4; count of bases not matched to a gene: 5. The CDR3 sequence is CASSKGLGADTQYF. In DNA form, the CDR3 reads TGTGCCAGCAGTAAGGGACTAGGAGCAGATACGCAGTATTTT.

This clone has only a few counts. This chain connects TRBV9 to TRBJ2-1; 7 bases fit TRBD1. CDR1 is SGDLS, CDR2 YYNGEE, per germline. V lost 2 bases, J lost 9 bases, and 14 bases stayed unmatched. The CDR3 covers 16 residues. CDR3 region: CASSVNIGQVPSEQFF. In nucleotides, the CDR3 is TGTGCCAGCAGCGTGAATATAGGACAGGTTCCAAGTGAGCAGTTCTTC.

This clone has only a few counts. The same CDR3 can be traced to other DNA sequences in this sample. The V gene is TRBV7-2, the J gene TRBJ2-6; unclear D gene. V lost 6 bases and J lost 1, with 4 bases in between. Germline V gene sequence: CDR1 SGHTA, CDR2 FQGNSA. The CDR3 length is 13 residues. Here the CDR3 reads CASSYSGANVLTF. The CDR3 DNA reads TGTGCCAGCAGTTATTCTGGGGCCAACGTCCTGACTTTC.

CDR3 in DNA: TGTGCCGCCGACGACAGGGAAAATCAGCCCCAGCATTTT. Translation: CAADDRENQPQHF. This chain uses TRBV30 with TRBJ1-5; TRBD1 matches at 7 bases. V lost 8 bases and J lost 4; bases outside the gene matches: 8. The CDR3 consists of 13 residues. Germline lookup yields CDR1 GTSNPN and CDR2 SVGIG (reference sequence).

The chain joins TRBV7-2 to TRBJ2-1, with 11 bases matching TRBD2. Germline assignment: CDR1 SGHTA and CDR2 FQGNSA. Trimming at V came to 4 bases and at J to 3 bases, leaving 2 bases not matched to a gene. This CDR3 comprises 15 residues. This CDR3 reads CASSSLAGVYNEQFF. As DNA, the CDR3 is TGTGCCAGCAGCTCACTAGCGGGAGTCTACAATGAGCAGTTCTTC.

This chain uses TRBV7-2 with TRBJ2-7, with 7 nucleotides matching TRBD2. The CDR3 extends over 15 amino acids. Losses at the gene ends were 5 bases for V and 3 bases for J; bases not matched to a gene: 10. Germline lookup yields CDR1 SGHTA and CDR2 FQGNSA. CDR3 coding DNA: TGTGCCAGCAGCCCCAGGGTAGCGGGCTACTACGAGCAGTACTTC. Its protein product is CASSPRVAGYYEQYF.

The chain couples TRBV14 to TRBJ2-5, with D uncertain. CDR3 length equals 12 residues. Looked up from germline, CDR1 is SGHDN and CDR2 is FVKESK. V dropped 4 bases and J dropped 7 bases, with 10 bases sitting between them. The CDR3 nucleotides read TGTGCCAGCAGCCCTTCCCCCGGGACCCAGTACTTC. It translates to CASSPSPGTQYF.

This chain links TRBV5-1 with TRBJ2-1, with a tentative D call TRBD2 (5 bases). Germline CDR1 is SGHRS and CDR2 is YFSETQ. This CDR3 has 14 residues. Trimming pared 2 bases from V and 4 bases from J, leaving 10 bases between. This chain's CDR3 is CASSLSSSYNEQFF. CDR3 DNA: TGCGCCAGCAGCTTATCTAGCAGTTACAATGAGCAGTTCTTC.